These 32 T cell receptor beta chains were all obtained from the same sample, sequenced in a study of blood T cell repertoires in COVID-19. Sequencing was performed with immunoSEQ multiplex PCR; in TCRdb, only in-frame clones are kept and a portion is missing. In the table there are about 28,000 clones, about 84% of which are singletons. The sequenced sample consisted of peripheral blood. The receptors originated from a woman aged 55-75 years with acute or convalescent COVID-19.

The chain carries TRBV2 and TRBJ2-2, with 7 bases lining up with TRBD2. The V gene's germline CDR1 is SNHLY and CDR2 FYNNEI. Trimming at V came to 4 bases and at J to 5 bases, leaving 4 bases not matched to a gene. The CDR3 spans 14 residues. The CDR3 sequence is CASSAEGGTGELFF. DNA for the CDR3: TGTGCCAGCAGTGCGGAGGGAGGGACCGGGGAGCTGTTTTTT.

The rearrangement uses TRBV18 and TRBJ2-5; the match to TRBD1 covers 7 bases. This CDR3 region has 15 residues. V lost 5 bases and J lost 1; bases outside the gene matches: 7. From germline, CDR1 is KGHSH and CDR2 LQKENI. CDR3 protein: CASSSQGPLQETQYF. Here the CDR3 DNA reads TGTGCCAGCTCATCACAGGGGCCTCTCCAAGAGACCCAGTACTTC.

The chain combines TRBV6-5 with TRBJ2-3; TRBD1 matches at 9 bases. J was trimmed by 2 bases and V by 6 bases; bases with no gene match: 3. The CDR3 spans 14 residues. The V gene's germline CDR1 is MNHEY and CDR2 SVGAGI. The CDR3 here is CASRDRGHTDTQYF. The DNA for the CDR3 is TGTGCCAGCAGGGACAGGGGCCACACAGATACGCAGTATTTT.

This rearrangement joins TRBV15 to TRBJ1-2, with TRBD1 identical over 8 bases. The CDR3 extends over 16 amino acids. From germline, CDR1 is LNHNV and CDR2 YYDKDF (reference sequence). J lost 3 bases, V lost 4 bases, and 10 bases had no gene match. In DNA, the CDR3 is TGTGCCACCAGCAAACCTTACGGGACAGGCCACTATGGCTACACCTTC. Translating gives CATSKPYGTGHYGYTF.

The chain links TRBV7-9 to TRBJ1-2; a weak D match, TRBD1 (6 bases). Trimming took 4 bases from V and 0 from J, leaving 15 bases between them. Germline loops: CDR1 SEHNR, CDR2 FQNEAQ (reference sequence). The CDR3 is 16 amino acids. The CDR3 protein is CASSSVLAGANYGYTF. DNA for the CDR3: TGTGCCAGCAGCTCCGTGCTCGCAGGGGCTAACTATGGCTACACCTTC.

J is TRBJ2-3 and V is TRBV3-1 (or the pseudogene TRBV3-2); the D gene is possibly TRBD1 (6 bases). Per the germline V gene, CDR1 is LGHDT and CDR2 is YNNKEL (reference sequence). V lost 3 bases to trimming and J lost 7 bases, with 8 bases between them. The CDR3 is 12 amino acids. CDR3 in amino acids: CASSQRDNTQYF. The CDR3 bases are TGTGCCAGCAGCCAGAGGGACAATACGCAGTATTTT.

The V call is TRBV6-4, the J call TRBJ1-2; unclear D gene. The length of the CDR3 is 14 residues. V lost 5 bases to trimming and J lost 0 bases, with 10 bases between them. Germline assignment: CDR1 MRHNA and CDR2 SNTAGT. The DNA of the CDR3 is TGTGCCAGCAGTCCGAATATAGCTAACTATGGCTACACCTTC. This gives the protein CASSPNIANYGYTF.

The genes are TRBV29-1 and TRBJ1-2; TRBD1 matches at 7 bases. There are 13 residues in the CDR3. Germline CDR1 and CDR2: SQVTM and ANQGSEA. V lost 7 bases, J lost 0 bases, and 5 bases stayed unmatched. The CDR3 DNA reads as TGCAGCGCAATACAGGGGCCTAACTATGGCTACACCTTC. Its translation: CSAIQGPNYGYTF.

The V and J genes are TRBV29-1 and TRBJ1-2; 7 bases are shared with TRBD1. Per the germline V gene, CDR1 is SQVTM and CDR2 is ANQGSEA. The CDR3 length is 12 residues. After removal of 6 bases from V and 3 bases from J, the junction contained 4 bases not matched to a gene. The CDR3: CSVNRGDYGYTF. The CDR3 DNA reads as TGCAGCGTGAACAGGGGAGACTATGGCTACACCTTC.

This rearrangement joins TRBV5-1 to TRBJ1-4; 7 positions match TRBD1. Germline V CDR1 and CDR2: SGHRS, YFSETQ. The CDR3 is 16 residues long. Germline trimming cut 4 bases from V and 3 bases from J; bases unmatched to any gene: 9. In nucleotides, the CDR3 is TGCGCCAGCAGCCGGACAGGTGTGCAAGCTAATGAAAAACTGTTTTTT. Protein sequence: CASSRTGVQANEKLFF. Full variable domain (missing parts from reference TRBV5-1 and TRBJ1-4): KAGVTQTPRYLIKTRGQQVTLSCSPISGHRSVSWYQQTPGQGLQFLFEYFSETQRNKGNFPGRFSGRQFSNSRSEMNVSTLELGDSALYLCASSRTGVQANEKLFFGSGTQLSVL.

This chain uses TRBV28 with TRBJ2-7, with 9 bases lining up with TRBD1. This CDR3 contains 15 residues. Trimming took 4 bases from V and 3 from J; bases not matched to a gene: 7. Germline CDR1 and CDR2: MDHEN and SYDVKM. The CDR3 sequence: CASSSTGTGLYEQYF. Here the CDR3 DNA reads TGTGCCAGCAGTTCCACCGGGACAGGGCTCTACGAGCAGTACTTC. Together with reference TRBV28 and TRBJ2-7, the CDR3 gives the full variable domain: DVKVTQSSRYLVKRTGEKVFLECVQDMDHENMFWYRQDPGLGLRLIYFSYDVKMKEKGDIPEGYSVSREKKERFSLILESASTNQTSMYLCASSSTGTGLYEQYFGPGTRLTVT.

This chain joins TRBV3-1 (or the pseudogene TRBV3-2) and TRBJ2-7; TRBD1 is a possible D gene (6 bases). With 0 bases removed from V and 4 bases from J, the gap between germline ends came to 13 bases. CDR3 length: 15 residues. Germline-derived CDR1 and CDR2 are LGHDT and YNNKEL (reference sequence). CDR3 DNA sequence: TGTGCCAGCAGCCAAGAGGGGGCGCCCCCTTACGAGCAGTACTTC. Translation gives CASSQEGAPPYEQYF.

This chain links TRBV7-9 with TRBJ2-5; D is possibly TRBD1 (6 bases). Per the germline V gene, CDR1 is SEHNR and CDR2 is FQNEAQ (reference sequence). The CDR3 sequence is 13 residues long. V gave up 11 bases and J gave up 2 bases, with 15 bases separating them. The CDR3 nucleotides are TGTGCCGGGGAGAAGGACAGACAAGAGACCCAGTACTTC. Translating gives CAGEKDRQETQYF.

The rearrangement uses TRBV7-3 and TRBJ2-1; perhaps TRBD2 as D (5 bases). CDR1 and CDR2 (germline): SGHTA, FQGTGA. The V end lost 1 base, the J end lost 6 bases, and 10 bases lay between the germline ends. The CDR3 spans 14 residues. The CDR3 bases are TGTGCCAGCAGCTTAAGCCTAGCCGCCAATGAGCAGTTCTTC. Its protein is CASSLSLAANEQFF.

The count of this clone is one. The chain has TRBV7-9 and TRBJ1-3; 8 nucleotides agree with TRBD1. Germline CDR1 is SEHNR and CDR2 is FQNEAQ (reference sequence). V trimming: 5 bases; J trimming: 2 bases; junction bases outside the gene matches: 11. This CDR3 has 17 residues. CDR3 sequence: CASSTRPGQVTGNTIYF. The CDR3 nucleotides are TGTGCCAGCAGCACCCGACCGGGACAGGTGACTGGAAACACCATATATTTT.

The rearrangement uses TRBV28 and TRBJ1-2, with TRBD1 as a possible D gene (6 bases). Germline CDR1 is MDHEN and CDR2 is SYDVKM. Trimming left V 2 bases short and J 2 bases short, with 9 bases between. The CDR3 has 14 residues. The CDR3 loop is CASSLPQGNYGYTF. CDR3 sequence (DNA): TGTGCCAGCAGTTTACCTCAGGGGAACTATGGCTACACCTTC.

This chain uses TRBV3-1 (or the pseudogene TRBV3-2) with TRBJ1-2; 12 bases match TRBD1. Germline V CDR1 and CDR2: LGHDT, YNNKEL (reference sequence). CDR3 length equals 14 residues. V lost 3 bases, J lost 7 bases, and 3 bases stayed unmatched. The CDR3 coding sequence is TGTGCCAGCAGCCATGGGACAGGGGGCCCTGGCTACACCTTC. Translated, it gives CASSHGTGGPGYTF.

The chain links TRBV29-1 to TRBJ2-5; 13 nucleotides line up with TRBD2. The germline V gene encodes CDR1 SQVTM and CDR2 ANQGSEA. With V trimmed by 7 bases and J by 4 bases, 9 bases remained unmatched. The CDR3 loop spans 15 amino acids. The CDR3 DNA follows: TGCAGCGGCCGAACTAGCGGGGGGGCCGGAGAGACCCAGTACTTC. Translated, it gives CSGRTSGGAGETQYF.

The V and J genes are TRBV24-1 and TRBJ1-2, with D maybe TRBD1 (5 bases). Trimming shortened V by 4 bases and J by 8 bases, and 13 bases separated the two germline ends. This CDR3 is built from 13 residues. CDR1 and CDR2 from the germline V gene are KGHDR and SFDVKD. CDR3 loop: CATSEDRLYGYTF. The CDR3 DNA reads as TGTGCCACCAGTGAAGACAGATTGTACGGCTACACCTTC.

The chain joins TRBV24-1 to TRBJ1-2; D unclear. Germline V gene data show CDR1 as KGHDR and CDR2 as SFDVKD. V was cut by 3 bases and J by 8 bases, with 21 bases left in between. This CDR3 is 16 amino acids long. The chain's CDR3 is CATSDPAWKSGGGYTF. For the CDR3, the DNA is TGTGCCACCAGTGATCCAGCATGGAAATCGGGAGGAGGCTACACCTTC.

This sequence joins TRBV27 and TRBJ1-1; 7 bases align to TRBD1. The V and J ends lost 5 bases and 4 bases, in that order; junction bases with no gene match: 10. The CDR3 totals 15 residues. Germline CDR1 is MNHEY and CDR2 is SMNVEV (reference sequence). CDR3 sequence: CASSLNRQGATEAFF. As DNA, the CDR3 is TGTGCCAGCAGTCTTAATCGACAGGGAGCCACTGAAGCTTTCTTT.

This clone was detected only once. The genes are TRBV9 and TRBJ2-3; 11 positions agree with TRBD2. Germline CDR1 is SGDLS and CDR2 is YYNGEE. The length of the CDR3 is 18 residues. J was trimmed by 2 bases and V by 4 bases; bases with no gene match: 12. In DNA form, the CDR3 reads TGTGCCAGCAGCCCTAGCGGGGGGACCACCTTACTCACAGATACGCAGTATTTT. As protein: CASSPSGGTTLLTDTQYF.

V usage is TRBV29-1 and J usage is TRBJ1-1; TRBD1 might be the D (5 bases). Germline lookup yields CDR1 SQVTM and CDR2 ANQGSEA. The CDR3 runs 15 residues. V dropped 3 bases and J dropped 0 bases, with 14 bases sitting between them. CDR3 amino acids: CSVDGTGNLNTEAFF. For the CDR3, the DNA is TGCAGCGTTGATGGAACAGGCAACTTGAACACTGAAGCTTTCTTT. Filled out from reference TRBV29-1 and TRBJ1-1, the complete variable domain reads SAVISQKPSRDICQRGTSLTIQCQVDSQVTMMFWYRQQPGQSLTLIATANQGSEATYESGFVIDKFPISRPNLTFSTLTVSNMSPEDSSIYLCSVDGTGNLNTEAFFGQGTRLTVV.

This clone appeared a single time. J is TRBJ1-1 and V is TRBV6-5; D is perhaps TRBD1 (5 bases). Germline CDR1 MNHEY, CDR2 SVGAGI. The CDR3 extends over 12 amino acids. V was trimmed by 7 bases and J by 14 bases, leaving 20 bases between them. The CDR3 sequence: CASKGAAGLEFF. The CDR3 DNA is TGTGCCAGCAAAGGCGCCGCGGGACTGGAATTCTTT.

The rearrangement uses TRBV18 and TRBJ1-1; a weak D match, TRBD1 (6 bases). V shed 6 bases and J shed 1 base, with 21 bases lying between them. The germline CDR1 and CDR2 sequences are KGHSH and LQKENI. The CDR3 consists of 17 residues. DNA for the CDR3: TGTGCCAGCTCCCTTGACAAACTAGGGGGTTCGAACACTGAAGCTTTCTTT. It is translated as CASSLDKLGGSNTEAFF. Based on the CDR3 plus reference TRBV18 and TRBJ1-1, the full variable domain is NAGVMQNPRHLVRRRGQEARLRCSPMKGHSHVYWYRQLPEEGLKFMVYLQKENIIDESGMPKERFSAEFPKEGPSILRIQQVVRGDSAAYFCASSLDKLGGSNTEAFFGQGTRLTVV.

This clone was detected only once. The chain couples TRBV2 to TRBJ2-5, with D possibly being TRBD2 (5 bases). Germline CDR1 is SNHLY and CDR2 is FYNNEI. The CDR3 is 15 residues long. Trimming left V 6 bases short and J 2 bases short, with 16 bases between. This chain's CDR3 is CASSGRGLSQETQYF. CDR3 nucleotides: TGTGCCAGCAGCGGCCGAGGACTCTCTCAAGAGACCCAGTACTTC.

The sample holds a few counts of this clone. The chain combines TRBV9 with TRBJ2-5; D is unclear. The CDR3 is made up of 15 amino acids. CDR1 is SGDLS, CDR2 YYNGEE, per germline. Between the trimmed V and J ends, which lost 3 bases and 5 bases, there was a span of 17 bases. CDR3 in amino acids: CASSAWVLDGETQYF. In nucleotides, the CDR3 is TGTGCCAGCAGCGCGTGGGTCCTAGACGGGGAGACCCAGTACTTC.

The CDR3 region has the DNA TGTGCCAGCAGCTCGGCCTTCCTGGGGCTTTATGGCTACACCTTC. The encoded protein is CASSSAFLGLYGYTF. This chain links TRBV5-4 with TRBJ1-2; D might be TRBD1 (5 bases). Germline lookup yields CDR1 SGHNT and CDR2 YYREEE (reference sequence). The CDR3 consists of 15 residues. Deletions cut 3 bases from V and 5 bases from J, with 17 bases between. The variable domain in full, completed from reference TRBV5-4 and TRBJ1-2, reads ETGVTQSPTHLIKTRGQQVTLRCSSQSGHNTVSWYQQALGQGPQFIFQYYREEENGRGNFPPRFSGLQFPNYSSELNVNALELDDSALYLCASSSAFLGLYGYTFGSGTRLTVV.

The rearrangement joins TRBV5-1 to TRBJ2-5, with 8 bases fitting TRBD2. The CDR3 is 14 amino acids. Germline V gene data show CDR1 as SGHRS and CDR2 as YFSETQ. V was pared by 5 bases and J by 5 bases, with 8 bases of the junction left unmatched. CDR3 in amino acids: CASSQGLVGETQYF. The CDR3 nucleotides are TGCGCCAGCAGTCAGGGACTAGTCGGGGAGACCCAGTACTTC.

The chain carries TRBV7-9 and TRBJ2-7; the match to TRBD1 covers 7 bases. The germline gives CDR1 SEHNR, CDR2 FQNEAQ (reference sequence). The CDR3 is 14 residues long. Trimming cost V 1 base and J 3 bases; bases outside gene matches: 3. The CDR3 region has the DNA TGTGCCAGCAGCTTAGGACAGGGAGACTACGAGCAGTACTTC. It encodes CASSLGQGDYEQYF.

The genes are TRBV2 and TRBJ1-6; 9 bases are a match to TRBD1. CDR1 and CDR2 (germline): SNHLY, FYNNEI. This CDR3 comprises 14 residues. With 5 bases clipped from V and 8 bases from J, the junction kept 4 bases outside the gene matches. CDR3: CASSRQGEDSPLHF. In nucleotides, the CDR3 is TGTGCCAGCAGTCGACAGGGGGAGGATTCACCCCTCCACTTT.

The V call is TRBV7-9, the J call TRBJ2-7; 8 nucleotides align to TRBD1. This CDR3 spans 15 amino acids. Germline CDR1 reads SEHNR; CDR2 reads FQNEAQ (reference sequence). J lost 1 base, V lost 2 bases, and 4 bases had no gene match. CDR3 protein: CASSLRQGASYEQYF. Here the CDR3 DNA reads TGTGCCAGCAGCTTACGTCAGGGGGCATCCTACGAGCAGTACTTC.